This TCR beta chain was found in a study of high-grade serous ovarian cancer treatment subgroups. About the research overall: Each sample yielded on average 7,494 unique TCR beta rearrangements from approximately 15,000 reads. Broader study findings: Different patients shared almost no repertoire; same-patient tumors shared about 0.095 to 0.79. Repertoire analysis covered CDR3 alone, not CDR1 or CDR2.

Deletions cut 10 bases from V and 2 bases from J, with 15 bases between. Per the germline V gene, CDR1 is ENHRY and CDR2 is SYGVKD. The CDR3 is 14 amino acids. Tumor samples were taken before definitive surgery or chemotherapy. Concerning this clone: Its antigen remains unidentified.

Data came from immunoSEQ multiplex PCR; TCRdb stores just in-frame clones and leaves some out. The sample shows more than 2,500 clones, less than 75% of them seen only once. The chain carries TRBV10-3 and TRBJ1-5, with D unclear. Sequencing was performed on tumor tissue. This TCR derives from a human donor with high-grade serous ovarian cancer. CDR3 sequence reads: CATLAWGGNQPQHF. CDR3 bases: TGTGCCACCCTCGCCTGGGGTGGCAATCAGCCCCAGCATTTT.